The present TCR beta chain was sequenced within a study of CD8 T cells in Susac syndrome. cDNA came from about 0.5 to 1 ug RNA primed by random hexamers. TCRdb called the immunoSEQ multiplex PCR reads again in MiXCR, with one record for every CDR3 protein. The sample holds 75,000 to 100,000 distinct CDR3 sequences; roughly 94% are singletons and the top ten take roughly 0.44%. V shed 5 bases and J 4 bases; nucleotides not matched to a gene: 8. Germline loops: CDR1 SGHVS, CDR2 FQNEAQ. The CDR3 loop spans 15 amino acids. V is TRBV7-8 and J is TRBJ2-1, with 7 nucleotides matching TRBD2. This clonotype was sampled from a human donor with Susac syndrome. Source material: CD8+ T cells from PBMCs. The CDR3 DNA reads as TGTGCCAGCAGCCCAGCCCCTAGCGGATACAATGAGCAGTTCTTC. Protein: CASSPAPSGYNEQFF.